This entry lists 25 T cell receptor beta chains sequenced from one sample in a study of T cells in Graves' hyperthyroidism and ophthalmopathy. Using RNA transcripts as the source, TCR beta CDR3 regions were amplified. TCR CDR3 underwent first-round RT-PCR with the HTBI primer set. TCRdb called the multiplex PCR reads again in MiXCR, with one record for every CDR3 protein. The sample records a few hundred thousand distinct CDR3 sequences, 13% to 15% being singletons. What was sequenced was blood. These receptors all come from a woman between 18 and 29 years old with Graves' hyperthyroidism.

The sample holds many counts of this clonotype. The V call is TRBV6-1, the J call TRBJ2-3; tentatively, D is TRBD1 (6 bases). Trimming cost V 3 bases and J 7 bases, with 26 bases left between them. Germline CDR1 is MNHNS and CDR2 is SASEGT. The CDR3 loop spans 18 amino acids. CDR3 sequence reads: CASSEAGDPGPTSYTQYF. CDR3 in DNA: TGTGCCAGCAGTGAGGCAGGGGATCCGGGACCGACCTCCTATACGCAGTATTTT.

This clonotype was seen ten or more times. The chain links TRBV5-1 to TRBJ2-3, with D possibly TRBD1 on 5 matching bases. The CDR3 totals 14 residues. From germline, CDR1 is SGHRS and CDR2 YFSETQ. The ends were cut back, 4 bases at V and 2 bases at J, with 11 bases in the middle. CDR3 DNA: TGCGCCAGCAGCATCGACAGTTCCACAGATACGCAGTATTTT. Residues: CASSIDSSTDTQYF.

This clonotype was recorded at least ten times. The V gene is TRBV6-1, the J gene TRBJ2-7; 9 bases agree with TRBD1. J lost 3 bases, V lost 8 bases, and 8 bases had no gene match. The CDR3 covers 14 residues. Per the germline V gene, CDR1 is MNHNS and CDR2 is SASEGT. CDR3 region: CASGRTGDFYEQYF. CDR3 nucleotides: TGTGCCAGCGGCAGGACAGGGGACTTCTACGAGCAGTACTTC.

This clonotype was picked up many times. This sequence joins TRBV12-3 or TRBV12-4 and TRBJ2-3; D perhaps matches TRBD1 (7 bases). Trimming left V 3 bases short and J 3 bases short, with 13 bases between. The CDR3 covers 15 residues. The CDR3 protein is CASSLRTGGTDTQYF. The DNA for the CDR3 is TGTGCCAGCAGTTTGAGGACAGGAGGGACAGATACGCAGTATTTT.

This clonotype was picked up many times. The chain carries TRBV7-2 and TRBJ2-5; D gene uncertain. Germline lookup yields CDR1 SGHTA and CDR2 FQGNSA. V was shortened by 1 base and J by 2 bases, with 11 bases between the two germline ends. This CDR3 has 15 amino acids. CDR3 loop: CASSLDGLPQETQYF. CDR3 coding DNA: TGTGCCAGCAGCTTAGATGGCCTACCGCAAGAGACCCAGTACTTC. Using reference TRBV7-2 and TRBJ2-5 for the parts outside the CDR3, the full variable domain is GAGVSQSPSNKVTEKGKDVELRCDPISGHTALYWYRQSLGQGLEFLIYFQGNSAPDKSGLPSDRFSAERTGGSVSTLTIQRTQQEDSAVYLCASSLDGLPQETQYFGPGTRLLVL.

There are many counts of this clonotype. This chain joins TRBV30 and TRBJ2-7; D possibly matches TRBD1 or TRBD2 (6 bases each). With 1 base removed from V and 4 bases from J, the gap between germline ends came to 17 bases. Germline lookup yields CDR1 GTSNPN and CDR2 SVGIG (reference sequence). The CDR3 is 15 amino acids. The CDR3 bases are TGTGCCTGGAGTGCCCCCCAAAGGGGGGTATACGAGCAGTACTTC. Protein product: CAWSAPQRGVYEQYF.

Ten or more counts support this clonotype. The chain recombines TRBV30 with TRBJ1-2; D uncertain. The CDR3 covers 12 residues. The V end lost 4 bases, the J end lost 0 bases, and 6 bases lay between the germline ends. Germline assignment: CDR1 GTSNPN and CDR2 SVGIG (reference sequence). The CDR3: CAWTGPNYGYTF. The CDR3 DNA is TGTGCCTGGACCGGGCCTAACTATGGCTACACCTTC.

This clonotype was seen repeatedly, ten times or more. The chain links TRBV12-5 to TRBJ1-5, with D perhaps TRBD1 (6 bases). The CDR3 consists of 16 residues. The germline gives CDR1 LGHNT, CDR2 FRNRAP. V was pared by 0 bases and J by 2 bases, with 11 bases between. The CDR3 DNA follows: TGTGCTAGTGGTTTGGTACAGGGAAGAGGCAATCAGCCCCAGCATTTT. As protein: CASGLVQGRGNQPQHF.

This clonotype was picked up many times. This chain links TRBV28 with TRBJ1-1; TRBD1 matches 7 bases. The germline V gene has CDR1 MDHEN and CDR2 SYDVKM. After removal of 6 bases from V and 1 base from J, the junction contained 8 bases not matched to a gene. The CDR3 has 15 residues. The CDR3 here is CASRGGGGWNTEAFF. In DNA form, the CDR3 reads TGTGCCAGCAGGGGAGGGGGCGGTTGGAACACTGAAGCTTTCTTT.

This clonotype was seen many times. This sequence joins TRBV12-3 or TRBV12-4 and TRBJ2-7; D unclear. The CDR3 runs to 13 residues. V was shortened by 3 bases and J by 3 bases, with 9 bases between the two germline ends. The chain's CDR3 is CASSFGRNYEQYF. As DNA, the CDR3 is TGTGCCAGCAGTTTTGGGCGGAACTACGAGCAGTACTTC.

Only a few counts were recorded for this clonotype. This sequence joins TRBV4-1 and TRBJ2-5; D perhaps matches TRBD2 (5 bases). CDR3 length: 16 amino acids. Germline V lookup: CDR1 MGHRA, CDR2 YSYEKL. Between the trimmed V and J ends, which lost 0 bases and 9 bases, there was a span of 20 bases. As DNA, the CDR3 is TGCGCCAGCAGCCAAGAGCCGGGCCGAACCCAGGAGGCCCAGTACTTC. As protein: CASSQEPGRTQEAQYF.

A word on this clonotype: At one boundary the junction diverges from the germline segment, which might be a read error. The V call is TRBV6-1, the J call TRBJ2-5, with D uncertain. Germline V gives CDR1 MNHNS, CDR2 SASEGT. The CDR3 is made up of 12 amino acids. The CDR3: CAGRDEIGLEYF. The CDR3 region has the DNA TGTGCCGGCAGAGACGAAATTGGCCTAGAGTACTTC.

The sample holds many counts of this clonotype. The chain joins TRBV2 to TRBJ2-1; D remains ambiguous. CDR3 length equals 11 residues. Germline CDR1 reads SNHLY; CDR2 reads FYNNEI. The V and J ends lost 7 bases and 7 bases respectively, with 8 bases between them. CDR3 sequence (DNA): TGTGCCAGCACCAAGAGTAATGAGCAGTTCTTC. Protein product: CASTKSNEQFF.

Many counts were recorded for this clonotype. V gene TRBV27 combines with J gene TRBJ1-1; TRBD1 might be the D (5 bases). Between the trimmed V and J ends, which lost 5 bases and 5 bases, there was a span of 12 bases. The CDR3 spans 13 residues. Germline CDR1 MNHEY, CDR2 SMNVEV (reference sequence). CDR3 bases: TGTGCCAGCAGTCCGAGGGAGGGGACTGAAGCTTTCTTT. It specifies CASSPREGTEAFF.

There are many counts of this clonotype. The V gene is TRBV12-3 or TRBV12-4, the J gene TRBJ2-3; 7 nucleotides line up with TRBD1. The CDR3 consists of 15 residues. J lost 0 bases, V lost 6 bases, and 6 bases had no gene match. The DNA of the CDR3 is TGTGCCAGCAGCCCCGACAGGGTGAGCACAGATACGCAGTATTTT. Translation: CASSPDRVSTDTQYF.

This clonotype was recorded many times. V usage is TRBV11-2 and J usage is TRBJ1-2; D might be TRBD1 (5 bases). Germline CDR1 reads SGHAT; CDR2 reads FQNNGV. There are 15 residues in the CDR3. The germline V and J ends were trimmed by 2 bases and 10 bases, with 20 bases remaining between them. Written as DNA, the CDR3 is TGTGCCAGCAGCTTAAATACCGGGACGGTCAGGAACTACACCTTC. Amino acid sequence: CASSLNTGTVRNYTF.

This clonotype was recorded at least ten times. The chain links TRBV6-1 to TRBJ1-1, with no clear D. Germline CDR1 MNHNS, CDR2 SASEGT. The CDR3 loop spans 10 amino acids. V was clipped by 8 bases and J by 9 bases, with 10 bases between them. CDR3 sequence: CASHAAKAFF. The CDR3 nucleotides are TGTGCCAGCCATGCGGCAAAAGCTTTCTTT.

This clonotype was picked up many times. The chain uses TRBV3-1 and TRBJ2-3, with 10 bases identical to TRBD2. The CDR3 runs to 16 residues. Germline V gene lookup returns CDR1 LGHDT and CDR2 YNNKEL (reference sequence). Germline trimming cut 4 bases from V and 4 bases from J; bases unmatched to any gene: 8. The DNA for the CDR3 is TGTGCCAGCAGCCCTAGGACTAGCGGTGGACCAGATACGCAGTATTTT. Its protein is CASSPRTSGGPDTQYF.

Ten or more counts support this clonotype. The J gene is TRBJ2-2, the V gene TRBV28; no definite D call. The CDR3 loop spans 14 amino acids. Trimming stripped 5 bases from V and 6 bases from J, with 13 bases between. Per the germline V gene, CDR1 is MDHEN and CDR2 is SYDVKM. The CDR3 reads CASSPPTDSGELFF. The DNA of the CDR3 is TGTGCCAGCAGTCCTCCAACTGACTCCGGGGAGCTGTTTTTT. Complete variable domain (other parts from reference TRBV28 and TRBJ2-2): DVKVTQSSRYLVKRTGEKVFLECVQDMDHENMFWYRQDPGLGLRLIYFSYDVKMKEKGDIPEGYSVSREKKERFSLILESASTNQTSMYLCASSPPTDSGELFFGEGSRLTVL.

This clonotype has ten or more counts. This chain connects TRBV11-2 to TRBJ2-7, with 12 bases fitting TRBD1. Trimming at V came to 5 bases and at J to 4 bases, leaving 6 bases not matched to a gene. The CDR3 extends over 15 amino acids. Germline CDR1 SGHAT, CDR2 FQNNGV. This CDR3 reads CASSPGTGGWYEQYV. CDR3 coding DNA: TGTGCCAGCAGCCCCGGGACAGGGGGCTGGTACGAGCAGTACGTC.

This clonotype was counted at least ten times. The gene calls are TRBV5-8 and TRBJ1-5, with TRBD1 as a possible D gene (5 bases). Per the germline V gene, CDR1 is SGHTS and CDR2 is YDEGEE. This CDR3 comprises 14 residues. The germline V and J ends were trimmed by 1 base and 7 bases, with 12 bases remaining between them. The CDR3 DNA follows: TGTGCCAGCAGCTTGCTAAGGGGTCAACAGCCCCAGCATTTT. This codes for CASSLLRGQQPQHF.

The sample holds a few counts of this clonotype. This sequence joins TRBV9 and TRBJ2-6; tentatively, D is TRBD1 or TRBD2 (5 bases each). This CDR3 has 17 residues. The V gene's germline CDR1 is SGDLS and CDR2 YYNGEE. V was shortened by 0 bases and J by 4 bases, with 14 bases between the two germline ends. The CDR3 is CASSVGTQGWGANVLTF. The CDR3 DNA is TGTGCCAGCAGCGTAGGGACTCAGGGTTGGGGGGCCAACGTCCTGACTTTC.

This clonotype showed up many times. The chain combines TRBV2 with TRBJ2-1; 8 bases are a match to TRBD2. Unmatched junction bases numbered 9, after V lost 9 bases and J lost 8 bases. The CDR3 length is 13 residues. Germline V gene sequence: CDR1 SNHLY, CDR2 FYNNEI. CDR3 protein: CARKQREIDEQFF. The CDR3, as DNA: TGTGCCAGGAAACAGCGGGAGATCGATGAGCAGTTCTTC. Filled out from reference TRBV2 and TRBJ2-1, the complete variable domain reads EPEVTQTPSHQVTQMGQEVILRCVPISNHLYFYWYRQILGQKVEFLVSFYNNEISEKSEIFDDQFSVERPDGSNFTLKIRSTKLEDSAMYFCARKQREIDEQFFGPGTRLTVL.

Ten or more counts support this clonotype. The chain has TRBV9 and TRBJ2-7, with D perhaps being TRBD1 or TRBD2 (5 bases each). The CDR3 contains 15 residues. In germline, CDR1 is SGDLS, CDR2 YYNGEE. V was cut by 0 bases and J by 0 bases, with 10 bases left in between. CDR3 residues: CASSVAWDASYEQYF. DNA for the CDR3: TGTGCCAGCAGCGTAGCTTGGGACGCCTCCTACGAGCAGTACTTC.

The table lists this clonotype with many counts. J is TRBJ1-2 and V is TRBV3-1; a weak D match, TRBD1 (5 bases). The CDR3 contains 14 residues. Germline loops: CDR1 LGHDT, CDR2 YNNKEL (reference sequence). Trimming left V 4 bases short and J 3 bases short, with 12 bases between. The CDR3 nucleotides are TGTGCCAGCAGCCGGGGGGTTTTGGACTATGGCTACACCTTC. Translation: CASSRGVLDYGYTF.